A selection of T cell receptor beta chains follows, all from one sample in a study of T cell responses to AZD1222 COVID-19 vaccine. Only in-frame clones appear in the TCRdb table, and some are missing; sequencing was by immunoSEQ multiplex PCR. Of about 89,000 clones listed, around 89% are singletons. Source: peripheral blood, taken 28 days after the second AZD1222 dose. Source of these receptors: an adult who received the AZD1222 COVID-19 vaccine. Both conserved end residues are part of each CDR3. The D gene is left open where the match is weak. Clone size is not always given. Where it is, it says once, few, many or a class for expanded clones.

d_call j_call clone_size v_call cdr3_aa cdr3_nt
- TRBJ1-1 - TRBV6-5 CASSYSESAEAFF TGTGCCAGCAGTTACTCCGAGTCTGCAGAAGCTTTCTTT
- TRBJ2-5 - TRBV7-9 CASSLDSQETQYF TGTGCCAGCAGCCTCGACAGTCAAGAGACCCAGTACTTC
- TRBJ1-4 few TRBV5-5 CASSRIHANEKLFF TGTGCCAGCAGCCGTATCCACGCGAATGAAAAACTGTTTTTT
- TRBJ1-6 - TRBV10-1 CASSLTGDSPLHF TGCGCCAGCAGCCTCACGGGCGATTCACCCCTCCACTTT
- TRBJ1-3 few TRBV7-2 CASSLGSGPGNTIYF TGTGCCAGCAGCTTAGGATCCGGACCCGGAAACACCATATATTTT
- TRBJ1-1 - TRBV19 CASEVGDTEAFF TGTGCCAGTGAGGTGGGTGACACTGAAGCTTTCTTT
TRBD1 TRBJ1-2 - TRBV27 CASKTGQGAYYGYTF TGTGCCAGCAAGACGGGACAGGGGGCTTACTATGGCTACACCTTC
- TRBJ2-1 - TRBV5-4 CASSPRGALLSSYNEQFF TGTGCCAGCAGCCCCCGGGGGGCCCTCCTAAGCTCCTACAATGAGCAGTTCTTC
TRBD1 TRBJ1-2 - TRBV18 CASSPIPGQISYGYTF TGTGCCAGCTCACCAATACCGGGACAGATATCCTATGGCTACACCTTC
TRBD1 TRBJ2-7 - TRBV7-9 CASSFGQGSLEQYF TGTGCCAGCAGCTTCGGACAGGGTTCTCTCGAGCAGTACTTC
TRBD1 TRBJ2-3 - TRBV28 CASSFVVVRGQGTQYF TGTGCCAGCAGTTTCGTTGTTGTCAGGGGGCAAGGTACGCAGTATTTT
- TRBJ1-2 - TRBV2 CASSENRLDGYTF TGTGCCAGCAGTGAGAACCGGTTGGATGGCTACACCTTC
- TRBJ1-6 - TRBV5-6 CASSPAWGSSYNSPLHF TGTGCCAGCAGCCCGGCGTGGGGCAGCTCCTATAATTCACCCCTCCACTTT
TRBD1 TRBJ2-2 - TRBV7-8 CASSSPDRGHGELFF TGTGCCAGCAGCTCGCCCGACAGGGGCCACGGGGAGCTGTTTTTT
TRBD1 TRBJ1-5 - TRBV11-2 CASSLDQGRGGDQPQHF TGTGCCAGCAGCCTAGACCAAGGCAGGGGGGGAGACCAGCCCCAGCATTTT
TRBD1 TRBJ1-2 - TRBV14 CASSLLPGTGNGYTF TGTGCCAGCAGCCTTCTCCCCGGGACAGGAAACGGCTACACCTTC
- TRBJ2-7 - TRBV6-2/TRBV6-3 CASSYRGEQYF TGTGCCAGCAGTTACCGGGGCGAGCAGTACTTC
- TRBJ1-1 - TRBV9 CASSVTTGSEAFF TGTGCCAGCAGCGTAACCACCGGCTCGGAAGCTTTCTTT
- TRBJ1-5 - TRBV5-8 CASTGLKNQPQHF TGTGCCAGCACGGGACTGAAGAATCAGCCCCAGCATTTT
TRBD1 TRBJ2-5 - TRBV14 CASSQERPWQGVEKETQYF TGTGCCAGCAGCCAAGAGCGCCCCTGGCAGGGGGTGGAAAAAGAGACCCAGTACTTC
- TRBJ1-1 - TRBV15 CATSRGYGKRSTEAFF TGTGCCACCAGCAGGGGGTACGGAAAGAGGAGCACTGAAGCTTTCTTT
- TRBJ1-6 - TRBV30 CAWSDQSRGTLNSPLHF TGTGCCTGGAGTGACCAATCCCGGGGAACCCTTAATTCACCCCTCCACTTT
- TRBJ1-5 - TRBV10-3 CAISESGISNQPQHF TGTGCCATCAGTGAGTCAGGGATCAGCAATCAGCCCCAGCATTTT
- TRBJ1-6 - TRBV9 CASSGGPWQENSPLHF TGTGCCAGCAGCGGTGGTCCATGGCAGGAGAATTCACCCCTCCACTTT
- TRBJ2-7 - TRBV9 CASSASDNRDEQYF TGTGCCAGCAGCGCGAGCGACAACAGGGACGAGCAGTACTTC
- TRBJ2-1 - TRBV9 CASSGLGREQFF TGTGCCAGCAGCGGCCTGGGACGTGAGCAGTTCTTC
TRBD1 TRBJ1-2 once TRBV19 CASSINGKGAYYGYTF TGTGCCAGTAGTATAAACGGAAAGGGGGCATACTATGGCTACACCTTC
- TRBJ2-7 - TRBV5-8 CASSGTYEQYF TGTGCCAGCAGCGGAACCTACGAGCAGTACTTC
- TRBJ1-2 - TRBV11-2 CASSLVIGTSGYTF TGTGCCAGCAGCTTAGTCATCGGGACGTCGGGCTACACCTTC
- TRBJ2-7 once TRBV4-2 CASSQDGPRYEQYF TGTGCCAGCAGCCAAGATGGCCCACGGTACGAGCAGTACTTC
- TRBJ1-4 - TRBV6-2/TRBV6-3 CASSYGQGGSGKLFF TGTGCCAGCAGTTACGGCCAGGGAGGCAGTGGAAAACTGTTTTTT
TRBD1 TRBJ2-2 once TRBV6-5 CASRGTGGVGELFF TGTGCCAGCAGAGGGACAGGGGGGGTCGGGGAGCTGTTTTTT
- TRBJ1-5 once TRBV11-1 CASSNQAPQHF TGTGCCAGCAGCAACCAGGCGCCCCAGCATTTT
TRBD1 TRBJ2-2 - TRBV3-1/TRBV3-2 CASSPGTGNTGELFF TGTGCCAGCAGCCCCGGGACAGGTAACACCGGGGAGCTGTTTTTT
TRBD1 TRBJ1-1 - TRBV18 CASSLLDRGMGNTEAFF TGTGCCAGCTCACTCCTGGACAGGGGTATGGGGAACACTGAAGCTTTCTTT
- TRBJ2-2 - TRBV11-3 CASSLLWTGELFF TGTGCCAGCAGCTTGTTATGGACCGGGGAGCTGTTTTTT
- TRBJ2-7 - TRBV24-1 CATSGTLSYEQYF TGTGCCACCTCCGGGACGCTCTCCTACGAGCAGTACTTC
TRBD1 TRBJ2-5 - TRBV6-6 CASSYYRTGFQETQYF TGTGCCAGCAGTTACTACAGGACAGGGTTCCAAGAGACCCAGTACTTC
- TRBJ1-1 - TRBV28 CASSLWAGKNTEAFF TGTGCCAGCAGTTTATGGGCAGGGAAGAACACTGAAGCTTTCTTT
- TRBJ2-1 - TRBV12-3/TRBV12-4 CASSLLLYNEQFF TGTGCCAGCAGTTTACTCCTCTACAATGAGCAGTTCTTC
TRBD1 TRBJ1-6 - TRBV27 CASSIQGASPLHF TGTGCCAGCAGTATTCAGGGGGCCTCACCCCTCCACTTT
- TRBJ1-5 - TRBV21-1 CASSKERGNDSNQPQHF TGTGCCAGCAGCAAAGAACGGGGAAACGATAGCAATCAGCCCCAGCATTTT
- TRBJ1-6 - TRBV7-2 CASSLGPGDSPLHF TGTGCCAGCAGCTTAGGCCCCGGGGATTCACCCCTCCACTTT
TRBD1 TRBJ1-5 - TRBV9 CASSVGGQGNQPQHF TGTGCCAGCAGCGTAGGGGGACAGGGTAATCAGCCCCAGCATTTT
TRBD2 TRBJ2-1 once TRBV11-3 CASSLVLTGGEQFF TGTGCCAGCAGCTTAGTCTTAACGGGAGGTGAGCAGTTCTTC
- TRBJ1-2 - TRBV2 CASSVTGNYGYTF TGTGCCAGCAGTGTGACGGGAAACTATGGCTACACCTTC
- TRBJ1-2 once TRBV2 CASSLDRNYGYTF TGTGCCAGCAGTCTGGACAGAAACTATGGCTACACCTTC
- TRBJ1-2 - TRBV6-2/TRBV6-3 CASSYDGLYGYTF TGTGCCAGCAGTTACGACGGGCTCTATGGCTACACCTTC
- TRBJ1-1 - TRBV11-2 CASSSGGRSEAFF TGTGCCAGCAGCTCAGGTGGACGGTCTGAAGCTTTCTTT
- TRBJ2-7 - TRBV6-1 CASSDPPRPYEQYF TGTGCCAGCAGTGACCCCCCGAGGCCCTACGAGCAGTACTTC